These 31 T cell receptor beta chains share one sample of origin, sequenced in a study of patients and donors after allogeneic stem cell transplantation. TCRdb re-called the RT-PCR reads with MiXCR, one entry per CDR3 protein. The sample has approximately 160,000 distinct CDR3 sequences; approximately 31% are singletons. The sequenced material came from blood, either unsorted or a sorted T cell fraction (not recorded which). These receptors originate from a human donor who was either an allogeneic HSCT recipient or a stem cell or donor lymphocyte infusion donor (not recorded which). It is not recorded whose cells these are; they may come from a transplant donor.

The chain couples TRBV20-1 to TRBJ2-1, with TRBD2 matching 9 bases. Germline CDR1 reads DFQATT; CDR2 reads SNEGSKA (reference sequence). The CDR3 has 15 residues. The V and J ends lost 3 bases and 4 bases, in that order; junction bases with no gene match: 7. This chain's CDR3 is CSARGTSWTYNEQFF. As DNA, the CDR3 is TGCAGTGCTAGGGGGACTAGCTGGACTTACAATGAGCAGTTCTTC.

The rearrangement links TRBV20-1 to TRBJ2-1; a weak D match, TRBD2 (6 bases). CDR1 and CDR2 (germline): DFQATT, SNEGSKA (reference sequence). The CDR3 has 14 amino acids. The ends were cut back, 2 bases at V and 4 bases at J, with 12 bases in the middle. This CDR3 is CSARKASAYNEQFF. The CDR3 DNA follows: TGCAGTGCTAGAAAGGCTAGCGCGTACAATGAGCAGTTCTTC.

This rearrangement joins TRBV5-4 to TRBJ2-1; TRBD2 agrees at 7 bases. The CDR3 is 15 amino acids. V dropped 0 bases and J dropped 4; count of bases not matched to a gene: 4. CDR1 is SGHNT and CDR2 is YYREEE in the germline V gene (reference sequence). The CDR3 nucleotides are TGTGCCAGCAGCTTGGGGGACTACCTTTACAATGAGCAGTTCTTC. Translation gives CASSLGDYLYNEQFF.

There are a few counts of this clonotype. V is TRBV4-1 and J is TRBJ1-1, with D perhaps TRBD1 (6 bases). V shed 1 base and J shed 0 bases, with 12 bases lying between them. The length of the CDR3 is 16 residues. The germline gives CDR1 MGHRA, CDR2 YSYEKL. CDR3 DNA: TGCGCCAGCAGCCAAGGGCGTGGGGGCCTGAACACTGAAGCTTTCTTT. Protein product: CASSQGRGGLNTEAFF.

V gene TRBV10-3 combines with J gene TRBJ2-7, with TRBD2 identical over 10 bases. This CDR3 is 14 amino acids long. V lost 4 bases, J lost 3 bases, and 3 bases stayed unmatched. CDR1 is ENHRY and CDR2 is SYGVKD in the germline V gene. The CDR3 here is CAISGASGSYEQYF. The CDR3, as DNA: TGTGCCATCAGTGGGGCTAGCGGGAGCTACGAGCAGTACTTC.

In this sample, this clonotype turned up once. This rearrangement joins TRBV2 to TRBJ2-3, with a tentative D call TRBD1 (6 bases). Per the germline V gene, CDR1 is SNHLY and CDR2 is FYNNEI. This CDR3 spans 14 amino acids. V was clipped by 8 bases and J by 3 bases, with 15 bases between them. CDR3 bases: TGTGCCAGCGCCGCAACTGACAGGACAGATACGCAGTATTTT. Translated: CASAATDRTDTQYF.

This sequence joins TRBV29-1 and TRBJ2-5; D is ambiguous. V was trimmed by 3 bases and J by 1 base, leaving 9 bases between them. Germline CDR1 reads SQVTM; CDR2 reads ANQGSEA. The CDR3 has 13 residues. The CDR3 coding sequence is TGCAGCGTTGATCACCCCAGCCAAGAGACCCAGTACTTC. It yields the protein CSVDHPSQETQYF.

At least ten counts were recorded for this clonotype. DNA for the CDR3: TGCGCCAGCAGCCTTAGCAATGAGCAGTTCTTC. Its translation: CASSLSNEQFF. The chain is built from TRBV4-1 and TRBJ2-1, with D unresolved. The germline V gene encodes CDR1 MGHRA and CDR2 YSYEKL. The CDR3 is 11 amino acids. Trimming removed 4 bases at V and 6 bases at J, with 4 bases between.

V usage is TRBV12-3 or TRBV12-4 and J usage is TRBJ1-5; D may be TRBD1 (6 bases). Trimming removed 6 bases from V and 5 bases from J, with 17 bases in between. This CDR3 region has 15 residues. Here the CDR3 reads CASSWGRRGYQPQHF. CDR3 in DNA: TGTGCCAGCAGCTGGGGCAGGAGGGGGTATCAGCCCCAGCATTTT.

This clonotype was detected ten times or more. This chain's CDR3 is CASSEGGQRGGEAFF. The CDR3 DNA is TGCGCCAGCAGTGAAGGAGGGCAGCGGGGAGGTGAAGCTTTCTTT. This chain uses TRBV5-1 with TRBJ1-1; D not resolved. Germline CDR1 SGHRS, CDR2 YFSETQ. CDR3 length: 15 amino acids. Trimming took off 5 bases at V and 7 bases at J, with 21 bases between the two ends.

This clonotype showed up just a few times. The V gene is TRBV27, the J gene TRBJ2-1; tentative D call: TRBD1 (6 bases). Trimming left V 3 bases short and J 3 bases short, with 12 bases between. CDR1 and CDR2 from the germline V gene are MNHEY and SMNVEV (reference sequence). CDR3 length: 15 amino acids. In DNA, the CDR3 is TGTGCCAGCAGTTTGGGCCAGGGGATCTACAATGAGCAGTTCTTC. It translates to CASSLGQGIYNEQFF.

J is TRBJ2-7 and V is TRBV20-1; 7 nucleotides agree with TRBD2. Germline V gene lookup returns CDR1 DFQATT and CDR2 SNEGSKA (reference sequence). The CDR3 runs 15 residues. Unmatched junction bases numbered 11, after V lost 6 bases and J lost 0 bases. The DNA for the CDR3 is TGCAGTGCCATCAATCCTCAGCGGGACTCCTACGAGCAGTACTTC. This sequence encodes CSAINPQRDSYEQYF.

V is TRBV6-5 and J is TRBJ2-7; D is unresolved. Per germline, CDR1 MNHEY and CDR2 SVGAGI. This CDR3 is built from 13 residues. Trimming took 0 bases from V and 7 from J, leaving 10 bases between them. In DNA form, the CDR3 reads TGTGCCAGCAGTTACTCGCTGGGTTGGGAGCAGTACTTC. Its translation is CASSYSLGWEQYF.

CDR3 protein: CSGGVAGINEQFF. For the CDR3, the DNA is TGCAGCGGGGGGGTAGCGGGCATCAATGAGCAGTTCTTC. The chain uses TRBV29-1 and TRBJ2-1, with 7 positions matching TRBD2. This CDR3 region has 13 residues. The V gene's germline CDR1 is SQVTM and CDR2 ANQGSEA. The J segment lost 6 bases and the V segment lost 7 bases, leaving 9 bases of the junction unmatched.

V and J are TRBV28 and TRBJ2-7; the D gene is possibly TRBD2 (6 bases). Germline CDR1 is MDHEN and CDR2 is SYDVKM. V shed 6 bases and J shed 2 bases, with 17 bases lying between them. This CDR3 is built from 15 residues. The CDR3 sequence: CASSPPGGVAYEQYF. CDR3 DNA: TGTGCCAGCAGCCCCCCGGGCGGGGTAGCCTACGAGCAGTACTTC. The whole variable domain, remainder taken from reference TRBV28 and TRBJ2-7, is DVKVTQSSRYLVKRTGEKVFLECVQDMDHENMFWYRQDPGLGLRLIYFSYDVKMKEKGDIPEGYSVSREKKERFSLILESASTNQTSMYLCASSPPGGVAYEQYFGPGTRLTVT.

The chain uses TRBV6-2 or TRBV6-3 and TRBJ2-4; weak D call: TRBD2 (5 bases). From germline, CDR1 is MNHEY and CDR2 SVGEGT. Deletions cut 0 bases from V and 6 bases from J, with 12 bases between. The CDR3 totals 15 residues. CDR3 protein: CASSYSPRGRNIQYF. Written as DNA, the CDR3 is TGTGCCAGCAGTTACTCCCCGAGAGGGAGAAACATTCAGTACTTC.

The table lists this clonotype with many counts. The genes are TRBV5-1 and TRBJ2-1; a possible D gene is TRBD1 (6 bases). Trimming left V 0 bases short and J 3 bases short, with 16 bases between. The length of the CDR3 is 17 residues. CDR1 is SGHRS and CDR2 is YFSETQ in the germline V gene. CDR3 amino acids: CASSLEFQGSLYNEQFF. The CDR3 DNA is TGCGCCAGCAGCTTGGAATTCCAGGGGTCCCTCTACAATGAGCAGTTCTTC.

The rearrangement uses TRBV7-3 and TRBJ2-3; TRBD2 matches at 7 bases. The CDR3 has 16 amino acids. With 1 base clipped from V and 0 bases from J, the junction kept 4 bases outside the gene matches. CDR1 and CDR2 (germline): SGHTA, FQGTGA. In nucleotides, the CDR3 is TGTGCCAGCAGCTTAAGAAGCGGGACTAGCACAGATACGCAGTATTTT. Its translation: CASSLRSGTSTDTQYF.

This clonotype was detected a few times. V is TRBV29-1 and J is TRBJ2-5; D uncertain. The V gene's germline CDR1 is SQVTM and CDR2 ANQGSEA. With 6 bases removed from V and 1 base from J, the gap between germline ends came to 9 bases. This CDR3 region has 12 residues. In DNA, the CDR3 is TGCAGCGTCCTCAGGACCCAAGAGACCCAGTACTTC. It encodes CSVLRTQETQYF.

A few counts support this clonotype. This sequence joins TRBV28 and TRBJ1-5; D call uncertain. CDR1 is MDHEN, CDR2 SYDVKM, per germline. The length of the CDR3 is 13 residues. V lost 8 bases and J 1 base, leaving 9 bases between the germline ends. CDR3 sequence (DNA): TGTGCCAGCGTTCAAGAGAGCAATCAGCCCCAGCATTTT. This sequence encodes CASVQESNQPQHF.

The genes are TRBV3-1 and TRBJ1-2; a possible D gene is TRBD1 (6 bases). The CDR3 contains 13 residues. The V gene lost 3 bases and the J gene lost 6 bases, with 11 bases spanning the gap. Germline V gene lookup returns CDR1 LGHDT and CDR2 YNNKEL (reference sequence). The DNA for the CDR3 is TGTGCCAGCAGCCACCTATCAGGGGATGGCTACACCTTC. Amino acid sequence: CASSHLSGDGYTF.

This clonotype was counted a few times. The genes are TRBV11-1 and TRBJ2-7; D remains unclear. CDR1 is SGHAT, CDR2 FQDESV, per germline (reference sequence). The CDR3 is made up of 13 amino acids. Trimming took 5 bases from V and 1 from J, leaving 9 bases between them. CDR3 region: CASSPLFSYEQYF. The CDR3 DNA is TGTGCCAGCAGCCCCCTTTTTTCCTACGAGCAGTACTTC.

This clonotype was counted only a few times. The chain couples TRBV5-1 to TRBJ1-3; D possibly corresponds to TRBD1 (5 bases). CDR1 is SGHRS, CDR2 YFSETQ, per germline. The ends were cut back, 4 bases at V and 0 bases at J, with 17 bases in the middle. The CDR3 has 17 residues. The CDR3 spells CASSLRGEPYSGNTIYF. CDR3 coding DNA: TGCGCCAGCAGCCTTCGGGGGGAGCCATACTCTGGAAACACCATATATTTT.

This clonotype was detected only a few times. The chain employs TRBV12-3 or TRBV12-4 and TRBJ2-7; D is uncertain. The V end lost 5 bases, the J end lost 4 bases, and 9 bases lay between the germline ends. This CDR3 comprises 12 residues. The CDR3 sequence is CASSTDGYEQYF. CDR3 in DNA: TGTGCCAGCAGTACGGACGGGTACGAGCAGTACTTC.

The chain combines TRBV6-4 with TRBJ2-2; tentative D call: TRBD1 (6 bases). V lost 5 bases and J 7 bases, leaving 8 bases between the germline ends. The germline gives CDR1 MRHNA, CDR2 SNTAGT. The CDR3 runs 12 residues. DNA for the CDR3: TGTGCCAGCAGTACAGGGTTCGGGGAGCTGTTTTTT. Its protein is CASSTGFGELFF.

In this sample, this clonotype turned up a few times. The chain couples TRBV6-5 to TRBJ1-2, with 11 bases aligning to TRBD1. Unmatched junction bases numbered 12, after V lost 6 bases and J lost 3 bases. Germline V lookup: CDR1 MNHEY, CDR2 SVGAGI. CDR3 length: 17 amino acids. CDR3 in DNA: TGTGCCAGCAGCCATGGGGGACAGGGGGTCCCGGACTATGGCTACACCTTC. The encoded protein is CASSHGGQGVPDYGYTF.

As for this clonotype: A junction boundary mismatches the germline segment, possibly from a read error. This chain joins TRBV7-6 and TRBJ2-3; D ambiguous. From germline, CDR1 is SGHVS and CDR2 FNYEAQ. The CDR3 consists of 15 residues. This chain's CDR3 is CASSLGPNPTDTQYF. The CDR3 nucleotides are TGTGCCAGCAGTTTAGGACCTAACCCCACAGATACGCAGTATTTT.

This clonotype was counted a few times. This chain connects TRBV9 to TRBJ2-2; D remains ambiguous. This CDR3 comprises 12 residues. The V and J ends lost 0 bases and 7 bases respectively, with 4 bases between them. CDR1 is SGDLS and CDR2 is YYNGEE in the germline V gene. Written as DNA, the CDR3 is TGTGCCAGCAGCGTAGTTGACGGGGAGCTGTTTTTT. This gives the protein CASSVVDGELFF. Using reference TRBV9 and TRBJ2-2 for the parts outside the CDR3, the full variable domain is DSGVTQTPKHLITATGQRVTLRCSPRSGDLSVYWYQQSLDQGLQFLIQYYNGEERAKGNILERFSAQQFPDLHSELNLSSLELGDSALYFCASSVVDGELFFGEGSRLTVL.

The chain is built from TRBV9 and TRBJ2-1, with a possible D match to TRBD1 (7 bases). Trimming took off 7 bases at V and 2 bases at J, with 19 bases between the two ends. CDR1 is SGDLS and CDR2 is YYNGEE in the germline V gene. CDR3 length equals 16 residues. The CDR3 coding sequence is TGTGCCAGCTCTAGCGAAGGGGGCGCGACCTACAATGAGCAGTTCTTC. Protein product: CASSSEGGATYNEQFF.

J is TRBJ1-5 and V is TRBV27, with a weak D call TRBD1 (6 bases). The germline V and J ends were trimmed by 5 bases and 4 bases, with 15 bases remaining between them. CDR3 length: 15 residues. CDR1 and CDR2 (germline): MNHEY, SMNVEV (reference sequence). The CDR3 here is CASSNQGIWNQPQHF. The CDR3 region has the DNA TGTGCCAGCAGTAACCAGGGGATCTGGAATCAGCCCCAGCATTTT.

The chain employs TRBV20-1 and TRBJ2-2; TRBD2 might be the D (6 bases). This CDR3 has 15 residues. The V end lost 6 bases, the J end lost 0 bases, and 14 bases lay between the germline ends. Germline V gene data show CDR1 as DFQATT and CDR2 as SNEGSKA (reference sequence). The CDR3 here is CSATSRGTNTGELFF. For the CDR3, the DNA is TGCAGTGCCACGAGTCGGGGGACGAACACCGGGGAGCTGTTTTTT.